The 6 T cell receptor beta chains reported below all come from one sample, sequenced in a study of T cell responses to AZD1222 COVID-19 vaccine. Only in-frame clones appear in the TCRdb table, and some are missing; sequencing was by immunoSEQ multiplex PCR. Of around 120,000 clones detected, about nine tenths appear once; the ten largest clones hold 14% to 15%. The source material was peripheral blood, sampled on day 0 of AZD1222 vaccination. The receptors were gathered from an adult in good health.

CDR3 coding DNA: TGTGCCAGTAGTCCGACTAGCGGGAGTTTGAACCACAATGAGCAGTTCTTC. It codes for CASSPTSGSLNHNEQFF. The chain combines TRBV19 with TRBJ2-1; 12 bases map to TRBD2. J lost 5 bases, V lost 5 bases, and 10 bases had no gene match. The CDR3 contains 17 residues. Germline V gene data show CDR1 as LNHDA and CDR2 as SQIVND (reference sequence).

The gene calls are TRBV7-2 and TRBJ2-7, with TRBD1 identical over 10 bases. The CDR3 loop spans 15 amino acids. Unmatched junction bases numbered 10, after V lost 5 bases and J lost 6 bases. Per germline, CDR1 SGHTA and CDR2 FQGNSA. The DNA for the CDR3 is TGTGCCAGCAGCCCGAATTCCGGGACAGGGGCCGAGCAGTACTTC. Translation: CASSPNSGTGAEQYF.

This clone was found once. The V and J genes are TRBV28 and TRBJ2-7; no firm D call. This CDR3 is built from 15 residues. CDR1 is MDHEN and CDR2 is SYDVKM in the germline V gene. The V end lost 4 bases, the J end lost 0 bases, and 13 bases lay between the germline ends. CDR3 residues: CASSSPRPVSYEQYF. CDR3 nucleotides: TGTGCCAGCAGTTCCCCCCGGCCGGTCTCCTACGAGCAGTACTTC.

CDR3 nucleotide sequence: TGTGCCAGCCCTTCTACAGGGCACACTGAAGCTTTCTTT. It codes for CASPSTGHTEAFF. This sequence joins TRBV11-3 and TRBJ1-1; D possibly corresponds to TRBD1 (6 bases). V was pared by 8 bases and J by 3 bases, with 13 bases between. In germline, CDR1 is SGHNT, CDR2 YENEEA. The CDR3 loop spans 13 amino acids.

The chain combines TRBV7-8 with TRBJ2-1; D may be TRBD1 (6 bases). The CDR3 length is 16 residues. The germline CDR1 and CDR2 sequences are SGHVS and FQNEAQ. V was trimmed by 5 bases and J by 4 bases, leaving 18 bases between them. CDR3 sequence (DNA): TGTGCCAGCAGCCCAACCTCCAACAGGGCGTACAATGAGCAGTTCTTC. Protein product: CASSPTSNRAYNEQFF.

This clone was observed a handful of times. The gene calls are TRBV29-1 and TRBJ2-5; D tentatively reads TRBD1 or TRBD2 (5 bases each). Germline V gene data show CDR1 as SQVTM and CDR2 as ANQGSEA. The CDR3 has 13 amino acids. The germline V and J ends were trimmed by 4 bases and 1 base, with 10 bases remaining between them. The CDR3 coding sequence is TGCAGCGTTGTCCGGGACCTCCAAGAGACCCAGTACTTC. Protein: CSVVRDLQETQYF.